This is a list of T cell receptor beta chains from one sample in a study of T cell responses to AZD1222 COVID-19 vaccine. Sequencing was performed with immunoSEQ multiplex PCR; in TCRdb, only in-frame clones are kept and a portion is missing. The table has roughly 120,000 clones, 90% to 95% seen once. Specimen: peripheral blood, collected on day 0 of AZD1222 vaccination. Source of these receptors: an adult in good health. Each CDR3 is given with its conserved first and last residue. The order of the fields is clone size, J gene, V gene, D gene, CDR3 DNA, CDR3 protein. D genes are given only for firm matches. Some rows mark clone size as missing; the rest say once, few, many or name a class of expanded clone.

>.|TRBJ1-1|TRBV28|.
TGTGCCAGCAGTTTAGGGGGGATGAACACTGAAGCTTTCTTT
CASSLGGMNTEAFF
>.|TRBJ1-2|TRBV4-2|TRBD1
TGTGCCAGCAGCCAACTATTGCCGGGACAGGGGGCCGATGGCTACACCTTC
CASSQLLPGQGADGYTF
>.|TRBJ1-2|TRBV29-1|.
TGCAGCGTCCCCGGAGGGGGGGTAGGTGGCTACACCTTC
CSVPGGGVGGYTF
>.|TRBJ2-5|TRBV2|.
TGTGCCAGCTCCTGGCAAGAGACCCAGTACTTC
CASSWQETQYF
>.|TRBJ2-1|TRBV6-4|TRBD2
TGTGCCAGCAGTGACCGGACTAGCGGGAGATTAGGTGAGCAGTTCTTC
CASSDRTSGRLGEQFF
>.|TRBJ2-7|TRBV19|.
TGTGCCAGTAGTATGCCGGGTGGCGACGAGCAGTACTTC
CASSMPGGDEQYF
>.|TRBJ2-3|TRBV6-5|TRBD2
TGTGCCAGCAGTTACAACGCGGGAGTTTACACAGATACGCAGTATTTT
CASSYNAGVYTDTQYF
>.|TRBJ2-2|TRBV27|TRBD2
TGTGCCAGCAGTCCACTAGCGGGGGAAACCGGGGAGCTGTTTTTT
CASSPLAGETGELFF
>.|TRBJ1-6|TRBV6-5|.
TGTGCCAGCACCGAATCCGGGGGTCTAACTTCACCCCTCCACTTT
CASTESGGLTSPLHF
>.|TRBJ1-2|TRBV7-2|.
TGTGCCAGCAGCTTAGCACAGGGAGGGAATGGCTACACCTTC
CASSLAQGGNGYTF
>.|TRBJ1-1|TRBV2|.
TGTGCCAGCACCGCGGACCCTCCCCCCACTGAAGCTTTCTTT
CASTADPPPTEAFF
>.|TRBJ1-2|TRBV7-9|.
TGTGCCAGCAGCTTAGCGCAGACATATGGCTACACCTTC
CASSLAQTYGYTF
>.|TRBJ1-2|TRBV2|TRBD1
TGTGCCAGCATATTCGAGGGGTACAGGGGCTCGGATGGCTACACCTTC
CASIFEGYRGSDGYTF
>.|TRBJ2-7|TRBV5-1|TRBD2
TGCGCCAGCAGCCCGCGGGGGCAAGCGGGAGGGGCCGAGCAGTACTTC
CASSPRGQAGGAEQYF
>once|TRBJ1-1|TRBV29-1|.
TGCAGCGTGACGGAGGATTGGGGGCTGAACACTGAAGCTTTCTTT
CSVTEDWGLNTEAFF
>.|TRBJ2-5|TRBV4-1|TRBD2
TGCGCCAGCAGCCAAGAAGCGGGAGCAACGGGGGAGACCCAGTACTTC
CASSQEAGATGETQYF
>.|TRBJ1-5|TRBV6-5|.
TGTGCCAGCAGTCCCGTTCCACCCAATCAGCCCCAGCATTTT
CASSPVPPNQPQHF
>.|TRBJ2-3|TRBV9|TRBD2
TGTGCCAGCAGCCCGGCAGCGGGAGGGCCAGGTGATACGCAGTATTTT
CASSPAAGGPGDTQYF
>.|TRBJ2-3|TRBV9|TRBD2
TGTGCCAGCAGCGTCCAGGGAGGGAGGGCCGAGACGCAGTATTTT
CASSVQGGRAETQYF
>.|TRBJ1-5|TRBV2|.
TGTGCCAGCAGTGGGTTGCGGCAGCCCCAGCATTTT
CASSGLRQPQHF
>.|TRBJ2-7|TRBV29-1|TRBD2
TGCAGCGTGGCCGGGACTAGCGGGAGTTACGAGCAGTACTTC
CSVAGTSGSYEQYF
>.|TRBJ1-5|TRBV27|.
TGTGCCAGCAGTTTAGCAGGTGTAGGCAATCAGCCCCAGCATTTT
CASSLAGVGNQPQHF
>once|TRBJ2-1|TRBV7-2|.
TGTGCCAGCAGCTTATCAGGGCCCCACAATGAGCAGTTCTTC
CASSLSGPHNEQFF
>once|TRBJ1-2|TRBV4-1|.
TGCGCCAGCAGCCAAGACGACACCGGGAGGGATTGGTGGGGCTACACCTTC
CASSQDDTGRDWWGYTF
>.|TRBJ2-7|TRBV18|.
TGTGCCAGCTCACGCGACCAGACTAGTTTTCCAGGCTACGAGCAGTACTTC
CASSRDQTSFPGYEQYF
>.|TRBJ1-3|TRBV5-1|.
TGCGCCAGCAGCTTAGGACAGTTTTTCTCTGGAAACACCATATATTTT
CASSLGQFFSGNTIYF
>.|TRBJ1-1|TRBV19|.
TGTGCCAGTAGTTTTCGACCCGAGAGGACCACTGAAGCTTTCTTT
CASSFRPERTTEAFF
>.|TRBJ2-3|TRBV6-1|.
TGTGCCAGCAGCCTCAGGGTCGCAGATACGCAGTATTTT
CASSLRVADTQYF
>.|TRBJ2-7|TRBV6-5|.
TGTGCCAGCAGTTACTCCCGGACGGATCTCTTTGGGCAGTACTTC
CASSYSRTDLFGQYF
>few|TRBJ2-1|TRBV10-2|TRBD1
TGCGCCGGCCGACAGGGGGCGACTAGGGGTGAGCAGTTCTTC
CAGRQGATRGEQFF
>.|TRBJ2-3|TRBV12-5|TRBD2
TGTGCTAGTGGGTTGGGGAGCGGGAAGGCAGATACGCAGTATTTT
CASGLGSGKADTQYF
>.|TRBJ2-7|TRBV6-5|TRBD1
TGTGCCAGCAGTAGGACAGGGAGCTCCTACGAGCAGTACTTC
CASSRTGSSYEQYF
>.|TRBJ1-4|TRBV5-1|.
TGCGCCAGCAGCACTGGGGGCCTCGGAGGCGAAGGTAATGAAAAACTGTTTTTT
CASSTGGLGGEGNEKLFF
>.|TRBJ2-1|TRBV3-1/TRBV3-2|.
TGTGCCAGCAGCCAAGGAGACAGCTCCTACAATGAGCAGTTCTTC
CASSQGDSSYNEQFF
>once|TRBJ1-1|TRBV29-1|.
TGCAGCGTTCCCGGGACGTCTCGGGGGACTGAAGCTTTCTTT
CSVPGTSRGTEAFF
>once|TRBJ1-6|TRBV2|.
TGTGCCAGCTCACTGGGGGGAGGTAATTCACCCCTCCACTTT
CASSLGGGNSPLHF
>.|TRBJ2-7|TRBV29-1|.
TGCAGCGTTGAAGTTGACCAGCCCTACGAGCAGTACTTC
CSVEVDQPYEQYF
>.|TRBJ1-2|TRBV21-1|.
TGTGCCAGCAGCCCCGGGCGCAGTTCCCTACCTTACTATGGCTACACCTTC
CASSPGRSSLPYYGYTF
>once|TRBJ1-2|TRBV5-6|.
TGTGCCAGCAGCTTTCTACAGGGACCTAACTATGGCTACACCTTC
CASSFLQGPNYGYTF
>.|TRBJ1-1|TRBV7-2|TRBD1
TGTGCCAGCAGCTTAGGGGACAGGCCGAACACTGAAGCTTTCTTT
CASSLGDRPNTEAFF
>.|TRBJ1-3|TRBV6-6|.
TGTGCCAGCACCCGAACCCAGGGTGGTGGAAACACCATATATTTT
CASTRTQGGGNTIYF
>.|TRBJ2-2|TRBV19|.
TGTGCCAGTAGTATTAGCTTGGGGGCCGGGGAGCTGTTTTTT
CASSISLGAGELFF
>.|TRBJ2-1|TRBV6-6|.
TGTGCCAGCAGTTATTGGGGAGGCAATGAGCAGTTCTTC
CASSYWGGNEQFF
>.|TRBJ2-6|TRBV4-3|.
TGCGCCAGCAGCCAAGAGGGGGCTACCTCTGGGGCCAACGTCCTGACTTTC
CASSQEGATSGANVLTF
>.|TRBJ2-6|TRBV4-3|.
TGCGCCAGCAGCCAATACAGGTTCAGCTCTGGGGCCAACGTCCTGACTTTC
CASSQYRFSSGANVLTF
>few|TRBJ1-3|TRBV5-1|.
TGCGCCAGCAGCTTGAATTGGGGCTCTGGAAACACCATATATTTT
CASSLNWGSGNTIYF
>.|TRBJ1-2|TRBV19|TRBD1
TGTGCCAGTAGTATGCCCGGGACAGTAGACTATGGCTACACCTTC
CASSMPGTVDYGYTF
>.|TRBJ2-1|TRBV7-9|TRBD1
TGTGCCAGCAGCTTACTTACAGGGGGCGCGTACAATGAGCAGTTCTTC
CASSLLTGGAYNEQFF
>once|TRBJ2-7|TRBV2|.
TGTGCCAGCAGTGAAGCGCTTCGGAGGGAGCAGTACTTC
CASSEALRREQYF
>few|TRBJ2-7|TRBV7-8|.
TGTGTCTCGGGGGTCTCAACATCCTACGAGCAGTACTTC
CVSGVSTSYEQYF
>.|TRBJ2-1|TRBV27|.
TGTGCCAGCAGTTTCTCAGATGCTGGAGTATGGGAGCAGTTCTTC
CASSFSDAGVWEQFF
>.|TRBJ2-5|TRBV9|.
TGTGCCAGCAGCGGAAACCGGGGAGAGACCCAGTACTTC
CASSGNRGETQYF
>.|TRBJ1-1|TRBV7-2|TRBD1
TGTGCCAGCAGCTTAGAAGGTCAGGGGGTCACTGAAGCTTTCTTT
CASSLEGQGVTEAFF
>once|TRBJ2-7|TRBV5-4|TRBD2
TGTGCCAGCAATGTAGGACCGGGACTACGCTACGAGCAGTACTTC
CASNVGPGLRYEQYF
>.|TRBJ2-1|TRBV27|.
TGTGCCAGCAGTTTATCGGGCGGGGAGCAGTTCTTC
CASSLSGGEQFF
>.|TRBJ2-1|TRBV5-1|TRBD2
TGCGCCGGGGGACTAGCGGGAGGTCCCGTCTACAATGAGCAGTTCTTC
CAGGLAGGPVYNEQFF
>.|TRBJ1-5|TRBV15|TRBD1
TGTGCCACCAGCAGAGCCGACAGGGGGCCCGATCAGCCCCAGCATTTT
CATSRADRGPDQPQHF
>.|TRBJ2-7|TRBV20-1|.
TGCAGTGCTAGCGGATCCCCCGAGCAGTACTTC
CSASGSPEQYF